This T cell receptor beta chain was recorded in a study of shared clonotypes between healthy human individuals. Profiled with immunoSEQ multiplex PCR; TCRdb holds only in-frame clones, not every one. The sample lists some 2 million clones; 90% to 95% were seen once. V was clipped by 7 bases and J by 5 bases, with 15 bases between them. This CDR3 spans 13 amino acids. CDR1 is SNHLY, CDR2 FYNNEI, per germline. Sequenced input: naive CD4+ T cells sorted from blood. Sample subset: CD45RA+ positively selected. The receptor comes from a man in his late teens or twenties in good health. V is TRBV2 and J is TRBJ2-7, with a weak D call TRBD1 (6 bases). This CDR3 is CASKPAGVHEQYF. The CDR3 region has the DNA TGTGCCAGCAAACCTGCAGGGGTTCACGAGCAGTACTTC.